The 25 T cell receptor beta chains below all came from one sample that was sequenced in a study of blood T cell repertoires in COVID-19. The data were produced by immunoSEQ multiplex PCR, yet TCRdb's version contains in-frame clones alone and is incomplete. The sample carries roughly 50,000 clones, around 80% recorded once. Sequences were obtained from peripheral blood. The receptors derive from a man between 60 and 75 years old with acute or convalescent COVID-19.

This chain links TRBV19 with TRBJ1-5, with D possibly matching TRBD1 (5 bases). The CDR3 has 20 amino acids. Germline CDR1 and CDR2: LNHDA and SQIVND (reference sequence). Trimming stripped 7 bases from V and 1 base from J, with 29 bases between. This CDR3 is CASTPEVRARATRSNQPQHF. DNA for the CDR3: TGTGCCAGTACCCCTGAGGTCCGGGCCAGGGCGACGCGGAGCAATCAGCCCCAGCATTTT.

This chain uses TRBV7-3 with TRBJ2-1, with 8 nucleotides matching TRBD1. Germline V gene sequence: CDR1 SGHTA, CDR2 FQGTGA. CDR3 length: 14 amino acids. V lost 4 bases to trimming and J lost 8 bases; unmatched junction nucleotides: 7. The CDR3 bases are TGTGCCAGCAGCTCCACCGGGACAGGCGATGAGCAGTTCTTC. Encoded protein: CASSSTGTGDEQFF.

V usage is TRBV28 and J usage is TRBJ2-7, with 9 bases identical to TRBD1. The germline gives CDR1 MDHEN, CDR2 SYDVKM. The CDR3 extends over 15 amino acids. V was clipped by 6 bases and J by 9 bases; unmatched bases: 15. CDR3 protein: CASSLPGQGRTGQYF. CDR3 nucleotides: TGTGCCAGCAGCCTTCCGGGACAGGGCCGTACGGGGCAGTACTTC.

This chain joins TRBV5-1 and TRBJ2-5; TRBD1 aligns across 10 bases. Trimming took 4 bases from V and 7 from J; bases not matched to a gene: 7. The CDR3 length is 14 residues. The germline gives CDR1 SGHRS, CDR2 YFSETQ. The CDR3 loop reads CASSQGTGVATQYF. CDR3 nucleotide sequence: TGCGCCAGCAGCCAAGGGACAGGGGTAGCGACCCAGTACTTC.

This chain joins TRBV6-5 and TRBJ1-6; D not certain. CDR1 is MNHEY, CDR2 SVGAGI, per germline. The CDR3 consists of 12 residues. The V end was cut by 4 bases, the J end by 9 bases, with 7 bases between. CDR3 region: CASSSPVSPLHF. CDR3 DNA sequence: TGTGCCAGCAGTTCTCCGGTTTCACCCCTCCACTTT.

The chain has TRBV28 and TRBJ1-1, with D perhaps matching TRBD1 (6 bases). This CDR3 has 12 amino acids. Per the germline V gene, CDR1 is MDHEN and CDR2 is SYDVKM. With 6 bases removed from V and 11 bases from J, the gap between germline ends came to 16 bases. CDR3 in amino acids: CASRGGGIRAFF. The CDR3 coding sequence is TGTGCCAGCAGAGGGGGGGGGATTAGGGCTTTCTTT.

This sequence joins TRBV7-3 and TRBJ1-3; D remains unclear. Germline V gene lookup returns CDR1 SGHTA and CDR2 FQGTGA. CDR3 size: 13 residues. V lost 5 bases to trimming and J lost 2 bases, with 7 bases between them. The CDR3 here is CASSLSAGNTIYF. The CDR3 DNA is TGTGCCAGCAGCCTATCGGCTGGAAACACCATATATTTT.

This rearrangement joins TRBV9 to TRBJ1-5; 9 bases are shared with TRBD1. In germline, CDR1 is SGDLS, CDR2 YYNGEE. J lost 4 bases, V lost 4 bases, and 6 bases had no gene match. This CDR3 contains 15 residues. The CDR3 DNA sequence: TGTGCCAGCAGCCCAGGGACAGGGAAAAATCAGCCCCAGCATTTT. This gives the protein CASSPGTGKNQPQHF.

The CDR3 sequence is CATLTGGRREQYF. In DNA form, the CDR3 reads TGTGCCACGTTGACAGGGGGAAGAAGAGAGCAGTACTTC. The rearrangement links TRBV6-5 to TRBJ2-7; 9 nucleotides line up with TRBD1. The ends lost 10 bases at V and 7 bases at J; junction bases unmatched: 11. CDR1 is MNHEY, CDR2 SVGAGI, per germline. The CDR3 is made up of 13 amino acids.

V usage is TRBV11-3 and J usage is TRBJ2-1; 7 bases fit TRBD1. This CDR3 region has 13 residues. V was pared by 4 bases and J by 7 bases, with 4 bases of the junction left unmatched. Germline lookup yields CDR1 SGHNT and CDR2 YENEEA. The CDR3 nucleotides read TGTGCCAGCAGCTCCTACAGGGGTAATGAGCAGTTCTTC. Its protein is CASSSYRGNEQFF.

The rearrangement joins TRBV27 to TRBJ1-5; D gene ambiguous. V lost 7 bases, J lost 5 bases, and 15 bases lay in between. The CDR3 loop spans 14 amino acids. CDR1 and CDR2 (germline): MNHEY, SMNVEV (reference sequence). This CDR3 is CASKGGYLDQPQHF. The CDR3 DNA sequence: TGTGCCAGCAAAGGAGGGTATCTCGATCAGCCCCAGCATTTT.

V usage is TRBV7-8 and J usage is TRBJ1-4; 8 bases fit TRBD1. This CDR3 spans 13 amino acids. CDR1 is SGHVS and CDR2 is FQNEAQ in the germline V gene. J lost 7 bases, V lost 6 bases, and 4 bases had no gene match. CDR3 sequence: CASSRTGGEKLFF. CDR3 DNA: TGTGCCAGCAGTCGTACAGGGGGTGAAAAACTGTTTTTT. The whole variable domain, remainder taken from reference TRBV7-8 and TRBJ1-4, is GAGVSQSPRYKVAKRGQDVALRCDPISGHVSLFWYQQALGQGPEFLTYFQNEAQLDKSGLPSDRFFAERPEGSVSTLKIQRTQQEDSAVYLCASSRTGGEKLFFGSGTQLSVL.

The rearrangement links TRBV4-3 to TRBJ2-1; maybe TRBD2 (5 bases). The CDR3 covers 17 residues. CDR1 LGHNA and CDR2 YSLEER come from the germline V gene. The V end lost 0 bases, the J end lost 6 bases, and 18 bases lay between the germline ends. The CDR3, as DNA: TGCGCCAGCAGCCAAGATTTCGCGCAGCCACGGGGCAATGAGCAGTTCTTC. This encodes CASSQDFAQPRGNEQFF.

The rearrangement uses TRBV4-3 and TRBJ1-5, with 9 bases lining up with TRBD1. The length of the CDR3 is 15 residues. Germline lookup yields CDR1 LGHNA and CDR2 YSLEER. V was pared by 4 bases and J by 7 bases, with 8 bases of the junction left unmatched. CDR3 sequence: CASSLTRDREQPQHF. The CDR3 bases are TGCGCCAGCAGCCTCACCCGGGACAGGGAACAGCCCCAGCATTTT.

This clone was picked up a small number of times. V and J are TRBV4-1 and TRBJ2-7; 9 bases align to TRBD1. From germline, CDR1 is MGHRA and CDR2 YSYEKL. The J segment lost 3 bases and the V segment lost 4 bases, leaving 10 bases of the junction unmatched. The CDR3 spans 16 residues. Here the CDR3 DNA reads TGCGCCAGCAGCCTGCTACCGGGACAGGGCGTCTACGAGCAGTACTTC. It is translated as CASSLLPGQGVYEQYF.

This clone is a singleton in its sample. The chain couples TRBV14 to TRBJ1-3; tentatively, D is TRBD1 (5 bases). Per the germline V gene, CDR1 is SGHDN and CDR2 is FVKESK. The CDR3 contains 19 residues. The V gene lost 0 bases and the J gene lost 0 bases, with 18 bases spanning the gap. In DNA, the CDR3 is TGTGCCAGCAGCCAAGAGCACAGGACACTCGCTCTCTCTGGAAACACCATATATTTT. This codes for CASSQEHRTLALSGNTIYF.

This sequence joins TRBV29-1 and TRBJ2-3; possible D gene TRBD2, 6 bases. Germline V CDR1 and CDR2: SQVTM, ANQGSEA. The CDR3 extends over 15 amino acids. V shed 6 bases and J shed 0 bases, with 16 bases lying between them. CDR3 residues: CSVEGPQLSTDTQYF. The CDR3 coding sequence is TGCAGCGTGGAGGGTCCACAACTTAGCACAGATACGCAGTATTTT.

The chain employs TRBV19 and TRBJ2-7; 7 bases line up with TRBD2. J was trimmed by 5 bases and V by 4 bases; bases with no gene match: 11. CDR1 is LNHDA and CDR2 is SQIVND in the germline V gene (reference sequence). The CDR3 is made up of 15 amino acids. CDR3 residues: CASSTRTRRSDEQYF. CDR3 nucleotide sequence: TGTGCCAGTAGTACGAGGACTAGGAGGAGTGACGAGCAGTACTTC.

Here the CDR3 DNA reads TGTGCCAGCAGTTTAGCGCGTCGTTATGGCTACACCTTC. It is translated as CASSLARRYGYTF. The chain employs TRBV12-3 or TRBV12-4 and TRBJ1-2; D is uncertain. V was shortened by 0 bases and J by 5 bases, with 7 bases between the two germline ends. The CDR3 spans 13 residues.

The V and J genes are TRBV9 and TRBJ2-3, with TRBD1 identical over 7 bases. This CDR3 is built from 16 residues. CDR1 and CDR2 (germline): SGDLS, YYNGEE. Losses at the gene ends were 4 bases for V and 5 bases for J; bases not matched to a gene: 13. Here the CDR3 reads CASSPPPGTEGDTQYF. The CDR3 region has the DNA TGTGCCAGCAGCCCGCCCCCCGGGACAGAGGGAGATACGCAGTATTTT.

This clone has just one count. The chain uses TRBV7-3 and TRBJ2-3; perhaps TRBD2 as D (6 bases). Trimming pared 3 bases from V and 0 bases from J, leaving 10 bases between. The CDR3 runs to 15 residues. The germline CDR1 and CDR2 sequences are SGHTA and FQGTGA. The CDR3 DNA is TGTGCCAGCAGCTTCTTCGGGACTAGCACAGATACGCAGTATTTT. Translated: CASSFFGTSTDTQYF.

The chain is built from TRBV30 and TRBJ1-3; possibly TRBD1 for D (6 bases). The V gene lost 4 bases and the J gene lost 0 bases, with 16 bases spanning the gap. The CDR3 spans 16 residues. CDR1 and CDR2 from the germline V gene are GTSNPN and SVGIG (reference sequence). CDR3 sequence (DNA): TGTGCCTGGACCTTGGGGGGGGCTATCTCTGGAAACACCATATATTTT. Protein product: CAWTLGGAISGNTIYF.

The chain links TRBV4-2 to TRBJ1-4; D possibly corresponds to TRBD1 (5 bases). Trimming left V 5 bases short and J 5 bases short, with 12 bases between. The CDR3 runs 14 residues. Germline CDR1 LGHNA, CDR2 YNFKEQ. CDR3 region: CASSSRDGNEKLFF. The CDR3 coding sequence is TGTGCCAGCAGCTCGCGGGACGGGAATGAAAAACTGTTTTTT.

The genes are TRBV27 and TRBJ1-1, with 8 bases that match TRBD1. Germline values: CDR1 MNHEY, CDR2 SMNVEV (reference sequence). The CDR3 spans 14 residues. V lost 6 bases, J lost 1 base, and 4 bases stayed unmatched. CDR3 region: CASRSGGTNTEAFF. The CDR3 bases are TGTGCCAGCAGGTCAGGGGGCACGAACACTGAAGCTTTCTTT.

The chain is built from TRBV28 and TRBJ1-4; 9 nucleotides align to TRBD1. There are 14 residues in the CDR3. V was clipped by 4 bases and J by 8 bases; unmatched bases: 5. From germline, CDR1 is MDHEN and CDR2 SYDVKM. CDR3 sequence reads: CASSWDRDGEKLFF. DNA for the CDR3: TGTGCCAGCAGTTGGGACAGGGATGGGGAAAAACTGTTTTTT.